This passage covers 2 T cell receptor beta chains from one sample sequenced in a study of blood T cell repertoires in COVID-19. Libraries were prepared by immunoSEQ multiplex PCR; TCRdb keeps only in-frame clonotypes and omits some of them. The sample lists about 300,000 clones, about 91% seen once, with 5.5% to 7% in the top ten. Sequencing was carried out using peripheral blood. The receptors were sampled from a woman aged 30 to 39 who had recovered from COVID-19.

The count of this clone is one. This sample includes further DNA sequences coding for the same CDR3. The rearrangement links TRBV5-1 to TRBJ1-4; D is perhaps TRBD1 (5 bases). The CDR3 totals 15 residues. V lost 0 bases, J lost 7 bases, and 13 bases lay in between. Looked up from germline, CDR1 is SGHRS and CDR2 is YFSETQ. The CDR3 sequence: CASSLEGARGEKLFF. Written as DNA, the CDR3 is TGCGCCAGCAGCTTGGAAGGGGCGCGGGGTGAAAAACTGTTTTTT.

The DNA for the CDR3 is TGTGCCAGCTCACCACCGACTGGATCTAATTCACCCCTCCACTTT. Translated, it gives CASSPPTGSNSPLHF. The genes are TRBV18 and TRBJ1-6; no clear D. V lost 0 bases to trimming and J lost 6 bases, with 9 bases between them. The CDR3 has 15 amino acids. Germline CDR1 reads KGHSH; CDR2 reads LQKENI.